The present TCR beta chain was sequenced within a study of molecular identifiers for immune sequencing clone quantification. Points from the study as a whole: Among approximately 1 million naive cells, as was reported, spiked Jurkat TCR RNA from one cell was detectable. Clones above 20 RNA copies contained over 98% of effector molecules and under 1% of naive molecules.

The use of previously described methods and listed TCR primers produced the bulk TCR libraries. From the PCR reads, TCRdb called clonotypes with MiXCR, one entry per CDR3 protein. The table records roughly 630,000 distinct CDR3 sequences, about 25% of them present only once. The CDR3 is made up of 12 amino acids. CDR1 and CDR2 (germline): GTSNPN, SVGIG (reference sequence). The V and J ends lost 5 bases and 4 bases respectively, with 8 bases between them. This clonotype was seen more than once but under ten times. Its matching antigen is unknown. The CDR3 carries no conserved terminal phenylalanine or tryptophan, so it likely arises from a read error. With 10%, 30% or 50% of RNA, 20,000 to 1,000,000 naive CD8 T cells were sequenced.

This clonotype was sampled from a human donor in good health. Some libraries in this study had Jurkat cell RNA spiked in. The sequencing sample was made of naive CD8+ T cells from blood, with Jurkat cell RNA spiked in. Subset described: FACS-sorted CD8+CD4-CCR7+CD45RA+ naive T cells. The J gene is TRBJ2-2, the V gene TRBV30; D remains unclear. In DNA, the CDR3 is TGTGCCTGGGAAGACGGCACCGGGGAGCTGTTTCTT. Translated, it gives CAWEDGTGELFL.